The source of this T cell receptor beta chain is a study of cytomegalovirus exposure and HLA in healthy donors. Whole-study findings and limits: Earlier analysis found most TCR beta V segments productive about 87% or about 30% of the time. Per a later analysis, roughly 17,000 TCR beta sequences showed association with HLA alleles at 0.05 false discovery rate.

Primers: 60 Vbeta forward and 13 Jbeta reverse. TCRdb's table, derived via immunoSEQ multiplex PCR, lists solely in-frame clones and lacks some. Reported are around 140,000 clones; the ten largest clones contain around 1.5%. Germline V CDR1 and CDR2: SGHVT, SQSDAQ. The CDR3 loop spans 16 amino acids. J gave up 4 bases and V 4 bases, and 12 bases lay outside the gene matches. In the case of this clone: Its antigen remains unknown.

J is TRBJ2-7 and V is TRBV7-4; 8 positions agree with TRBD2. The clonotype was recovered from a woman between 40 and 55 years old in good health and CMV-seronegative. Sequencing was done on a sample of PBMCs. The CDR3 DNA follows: TGTGCCAGCAGCTCCGCCATTAAGCGGGGGTGGTACGAGCAGTACGTC. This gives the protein CASSSAIKRGWYEQYV.